This T cell receptor (beta chain) was sequenced during a study of identical twins. Germline V lookup: CDR1 SGHKS, CDR2 YYEKEE (reference sequence). Trimming stripped 1 base from V and 0 bases from J, with 5 bases between. CDR3 size: 15 residues. MiXCR was run by TCRdb on the 5' RACE reads, yielding one entry per CDR3 protein. The table includes 210,000 or so distinct CDR3 sequences, about 7.5% detected once. This same sample was also part of a study on yellow fever vaccine responses in identical twins.

The chain employs TRBV5-5 and TRBJ2-6; D uncertain. Sequences were obtained from memory (CD45RO+) T cells sorted from blood. The sequence was obtained from a woman aged 18-29 years in good health. The CDR3 bases are TGTGCCAGCAGCTTGACGGTCTCTGGGGCCAACGTCCTGACTTTC. Encoded protein: CASSLTVSGANVLTF.